The 20 T cell receptor beta chains below all came from one sample that was sequenced in a study of CD8+ T cells in alopecia areata. Extraction of RNA preceded its reverse transcription into cDNA, which served as the sequencing template. This table comes from immunoSEQ multiplex PCR, and its TCRdb copy is limited to in-frame clones, with some not included. Of 55,000 to 70,000 clones in the sample, under 55% were seen once. The input for sequencing was CD8+ T cells sorted from blood, taken at week 0. The receptors originated from a human donor with alopecia areata.

The chain carries TRBV6-1 and TRBJ2-7; D gene ambiguous. Trimming took off 4 bases at V and 0 bases at J, with 13 bases between the two ends. CDR1 and CDR2 from the germline V gene are MNHNS and SASEGT. This CDR3 has 15 amino acids. CDR3 in amino acids: CASSGAQASSYEQYF. Here the CDR3 DNA reads TGTGCCAGCAGTGGAGCGCAGGCCAGCTCCTACGAGCAGTACTTC.

This chain joins TRBV7-9 and TRBJ2-1; D call uncertain. The CDR3 extends over 14 amino acids. Deletions cut 1 base from V and 1 base from J, with 5 bases between. Per germline, CDR1 SEHNR and CDR2 FQNEAQ (reference sequence). CDR3 coding DNA: TGTGCCAGCAGCTTAGTTATATCCTACAATGAGCAGTTCTTC. Translating gives CASSLVISYNEQFF.

This clone was found a few times. The chain carries TRBV7-6 and TRBJ2-3; 7 nucleotides line up with TRBD2. Germline values: CDR1 SGHVS, CDR2 FNYEAQ. The CDR3 is 15 residues long. V was pared by 4 bases and J by 3 bases, with 7 bases of the junction left unmatched. The CDR3 nucleotides are TGTGCCAGCAGCTCCGACGCGGGAGCTACAGATACGCAGTATTTT. Protein product: CASSSDAGATDTQYF.

This clone was detected only a few times. The CDR3 region is CASTNTDTQYF. The DNA of the CDR3 is TGCGCCAGCACAAACACAGATACGCAGTATTTT. The J gene is TRBJ2-3, the V gene TRBV23-1; D remains ambiguous. TRBV23-1 is flagged as an ORF with uncertain function. This CDR3 is built from 11 residues. The V end lost 7 bases, the J end lost 2 bases, and 4 bases lay between the germline ends.

This clone occurred a few times. The chain joins TRBV28 to TRBJ2-7; D might be TRBD2 (5 bases). Germline lookup yields CDR1 MDHEN and CDR2 SYDVKM. The CDR3 length is 13 residues. V was clipped by 7 bases and J by 6 bases, with 16 bases between them. DNA for the CDR3: TGTGCCAGCACGCGGGCAGACCTTCGCGAGCAGTACTTC. As protein: CASTRADLREQYF.

V gene TRBV2 combines with J gene TRBJ2-1, with D unresolved. Germline-derived CDR1 and CDR2 are SNHLY and FYNNEI. This CDR3 has 14 residues. V was pared by 6 bases and J by 3 bases, with 12 bases between. CDR3 sequence: CASRPAGLYNEQFF. CDR3 coding DNA: TGTGCCAGCAGGCCCGCTGGCCTCTACAATGAGCAGTTCTTC.

The chain has TRBV5-1 and TRBJ2-7; no reliable D call. With 2 bases removed from V and 6 bases from J, the gap between germline ends came to 9 bases. The CDR3 consists of 12 residues. Per the germline V gene, CDR1 is SGHRS and CDR2 is YFSETQ. The CDR3 loop is CASSFGSAEQYF. In DNA, the CDR3 is TGCGCCAGCAGCTTCGGAAGCGCCGAGCAGTACTTC.

The V call is TRBV19, the J call TRBJ1-1; 9 bases align to TRBD1. J gave up 0 bases and V 3 bases, and 8 bases lay outside the gene matches. CDR1 and CDR2 (germline): LNHDA, SQIVND (reference sequence). The CDR3 has 17 amino acids. The DNA of the CDR3 is TGTGCCAGTAGTATGGGAATGGACAGGGGTCTGAACACTGAAGCTTTCTTT. Translation gives CASSMGMDRGLNTEAFF.

The chain has TRBV29-1 and TRBJ2-7; D remains unclear. Per the germline V gene, CDR1 is SQVTM and CDR2 is ANQGSEA. Trimming removed 4 bases from V and 6 bases from J, with 10 bases in between. The CDR3 runs 11 residues. Here the CDR3 reads CSVGVWGEQYF. In DNA form, the CDR3 reads TGCAGCGTTGGCGTATGGGGCGAGCAGTACTTC.

The V gene is TRBV27, the J gene TRBJ2-7; D is perhaps TRBD1 or TRBD2 (5 bases each). Trimming shortened V by 8 bases and J by 2 bases, and 13 bases separated the two germline ends. The V gene's germline CDR1 is MNHEY and CDR2 SMNVEV (reference sequence). CDR3 size: 13 residues. The CDR3 nucleotides are TGTGCCAGCCTCGGGACCGGGACCTACGAGCAGTACTTC. Translating it yields CASLGTGTYEQYF.

This clone was recorded a few times. The gene calls are TRBV7-8 and TRBJ2-7, with a possible D match to TRBD2 (6 bases). The CDR3 consists of 12 residues. Germline CDR1 is SGHVS and CDR2 is FQNEAQ. V was clipped by 5 bases and J by 5 bases, with 10 bases between them. The CDR3 is CASSPRGDEQYF. The CDR3 nucleotides are TGTGCCAGCAGCCCGCGGGGTGACGAGCAGTACTTC. Complete variable domain (other parts from reference TRBV7-8 and TRBJ2-7): GAGVSQSPRYKVAKRGQDVALRCDPISGHVSLFWYQQALGQGPEFLTYFQNEAQLDKSGLPSDRFFAERPEGSVSTLKIQRTQQEDSAVYLCASSPRGDEQYFGPGTRLTVT.

The V gene is TRBV11-2, the J gene TRBJ2-4; D is unresolved. Per germline, CDR1 SGHAT and CDR2 FQNNGV. Trimming took off 2 bases at V and 5 bases at J, with 13 bases between the two ends. The CDR3 is 15 amino acids. The CDR3 bases are TGTGCCAGCAGCTTATGGTCTGGACGGGAAAACATTCAGTACTTC. Translating it yields CASSLWSGRENIQYF.

The chain joins TRBV29-1 to TRBJ2-7; D might be TRBD2 (5 bases). Germline V gene lookup returns CDR1 SQVTM and CDR2 ANQGSEA. CDR3 length: 15 amino acids. The germline V and J ends were trimmed by 6 bases and 0 bases, with 18 bases remaining between them. The CDR3 DNA is TGCAGCGTGTTTATGGAAACCGGGATCTCCTACGAGCAGTACTTC. Translated: CSVFMETGISYEQYF.

The chain links TRBV9 to TRBJ2-1; no clear D gene. The germline V gene encodes CDR1 SGDLS and CDR2 YYNGEE. V lost 7 bases to trimming and J lost 9 bases, with 11 bases between them. The CDR3 covers 11 residues. CDR3 coding DNA: TGTGCCAGCGGCTCGAGAGTTGAGCAGTTCTTC. Translation: CASGSRVEQFF. The whole variable domain, remainder taken from reference TRBV9 and TRBJ2-1, is DSGVTQTPKHLITATGQRVTLRCSPRSGDLSVYWYQQSLDQGLQFLIQYYNGEERAKGNILERFSAQQFPDLHSELNLSSLELGDSALYFCASGSRVEQFFGPGTRLTVL.

The V and J genes are TRBV7-9 and TRBJ2-7, with D perhaps matching TRBD2 (5 bases). V lost 8 bases, J lost 7 bases, and 18 bases lay in between. CDR1 is SEHNR, CDR2 FQNEAQ, per germline (reference sequence). This CDR3 has 13 residues. CDR3: CASRGAASLEQYF. The CDR3 DNA follows: TGTGCCAGCCGAGGAGCGGCCTCCTTGGAGCAGTACTTC. Drawing the rest from reference TRBV7-9 and TRBJ2-7, the complete variable domain is DTGVSQNPRHKITKRGQNVTFRCDPISEHNRLYWYRQTLGQGPEFLTYFQNEAQLEKSRLLSDRFSAERPKGSFSTLEIQRTEQGDSAMYLCASRGAASLEQYFGPGTRLTVT.

This clone was picked up one time. V is TRBV6-1 and J is TRBJ2-1; weak D call: TRBD1 (6 bases). From germline, CDR1 is MNHNS and CDR2 SASEGT. The CDR3 length is 12 residues. Trimming pared 7 bases from V and 8 bases from J, leaving 12 bases between. The CDR3: CASISGDYEQFF. Here the CDR3 DNA reads TGTGCCAGCATTTCAGGGGATTATGAGCAGTTCTTC.

The rearrangement uses TRBV29-1 and TRBJ2-1, with D tentatively TRBD2 (5 bases). This CDR3 is built from 14 residues. Per the germline V gene, CDR1 is SQVTM and CDR2 is ANQGSEA. Trimming left V 3 bases short and J 8 bases short, with 17 bases between. CDR3 loop: CSVDPSEGRHEQFF. CDR3 DNA: TGCAGCGTTGACCCCAGCGAGGGAAGGCATGAGCAGTTCTTC.

The gene calls are TRBV29-1 and TRBJ1-2; 7 positions agree with TRBD1. From germline, CDR1 is SQVTM and CDR2 ANQGSEA. The CDR3 length is 13 residues. V lost 7 bases, J lost 1 base, and 6 bases stayed unmatched. The CDR3: CSARTGRNYGYTF. The CDR3 bases are TGCAGCGCTAGGACAGGCCGTAACTATGGCTACACCTTC.

This chain links TRBV29-1 with TRBJ2-2; tentative D call: TRBD2 (6 bases). The ends were cut back, 7 bases at V and 5 bases at J, with 11 bases in the middle. The CDR3 runs to 12 residues. Germline CDR1 and CDR2: SQVTM and ANQGSEA. CDR3 coding DNA: TGCAGCGCGGGAGTACTAACCGGGGAGCTGTTTTTT. It yields the protein CSAGVLTGELFF.

This clone came up a few times. CDR3 sequence (DNA): TGTGCCAGTAGTAATCGGTTCGCCTACGAGCAGTACTTC. It encodes CASSNRFAYEQYF. This chain connects TRBV19 to TRBJ2-7; D uncertain. This CDR3 region has 13 residues. V lost 4 bases, J lost 2 bases, and 9 bases lay in between. CDR1 is LNHDA, CDR2 SQIVND, per germline (reference sequence).